A selection of T cell receptor beta chains follows, all from one sample in a study of blood T cell repertoires in COVID-19. Sequencing used immunoSEQ multiplex PCR; TCRdb keeps in-frame clones, though not all of them. This sample carries about 310,000 clones, roughly 90% of them seen once, and the ten largest clones take 8% to 9%. Sequenced material: PBMCs or T cells enriched from blood (not recorded which). All receptors derive from a woman younger than 35 who had recovered from COVID-19. CDR3s include the opening cysteine and the closing phenylalanine or tryptophan. Fields, in order: CDR3 protein, CDR3 DNA, D gene, CDR3 length, J gene, V gene, clone size. A D gene is named only where the DNA matches it firmly. A row's size may be missing; if present it is once, few, many or a size class.

CDR3 protein: CASSLEIAKNEQFF; CDR3 DNA: TGTGCCAGCAGCTTAGAGATAGCGAAGAATGAGCAGTTCTTC; D gene: .; CDR3 length: 14; J gene: TRBJ2-1; V gene: TRBV7-9; clone size: few
CDR3 protein: CAITLGSRRNTEAFF; CDR3 DNA: TGTGCCATAACACTAGGATCGCGCAGGAACACTGAAGCTTTCTTT; D gene: .; CDR3 length: 15; J gene: TRBJ1-1; V gene: TRBV15; clone size: .
CDR3 protein: CASSLGGSRLNEQFF; CDR3 DNA: TGTGCCAGCAGCTTAGGCGGGAGTAGGCTCAATGAGCAGTTCTTC; D gene: TRBD2; CDR3 length: 15; J gene: TRBJ2-1; V gene: TRBV7-8; clone size: .
CDR3 protein: CASSLASSYEQYF; CDR3 DNA: TGCGCCAGCAGCTTAGCGAGCTCCTACGAGCAGTACTTC; D gene: .; CDR3 length: 13; J gene: TRBJ2-7; V gene: TRBV5-1; clone size: .
CDR3 protein: CASSLDRQGHGYTF; CDR3 DNA: TGTGCCAGCAGCTTAGACCGACAGGGCCATGGCTACACCTTC; D gene: TRBD1; CDR3 length: 14; J gene: TRBJ1-2; V gene: TRBV11-1; clone size: .
CDR3 protein: CAWNIQTATNEKLFF; CDR3 DNA: TGTGCCTGGAACATACAAACAGCAACTAATGAAAAACTGTTTTTT; D gene: .; CDR3 length: 15; J gene: TRBJ1-4; V gene: TRBV30; clone size: .
CDR3 protein: CASSVGGRGYEQYF; CDR3 DNA: TGTGCCAGCAGCGTAGGTGGTAGAGGGTACGAGCAGTACTTC; D gene: .; CDR3 length: 14; J gene: TRBJ2-7; V gene: TRBV9; clone size: .
CDR3 protein: CAWSVQLGDTIYF; CDR3 DNA: TGTGCCTGGAGTGTACAACTCGGGGACACCATATATTTT; D gene: .; CDR3 length: 13; J gene: TRBJ1-3; V gene: TRBV30; clone size: .
CDR3 protein: CATSTHWTGGGYGYTF; CDR3 DNA: TGTGCCACCAGCACCCATTGGACAGGGGGAGGATATGGCTACACCTTC; D gene: TRBD1; CDR3 length: 16; J gene: TRBJ1-2; V gene: TRBV15; clone size: .
CDR3 protein: CATSYGQGAYEQYF; CDR3 DNA: TGTGCCACCAGTTACGGACAGGGAGCCTACGAGCAGTACTTC; D gene: TRBD1; CDR3 length: 14; J gene: TRBJ2-7; V gene: TRBV24-1; clone size: .